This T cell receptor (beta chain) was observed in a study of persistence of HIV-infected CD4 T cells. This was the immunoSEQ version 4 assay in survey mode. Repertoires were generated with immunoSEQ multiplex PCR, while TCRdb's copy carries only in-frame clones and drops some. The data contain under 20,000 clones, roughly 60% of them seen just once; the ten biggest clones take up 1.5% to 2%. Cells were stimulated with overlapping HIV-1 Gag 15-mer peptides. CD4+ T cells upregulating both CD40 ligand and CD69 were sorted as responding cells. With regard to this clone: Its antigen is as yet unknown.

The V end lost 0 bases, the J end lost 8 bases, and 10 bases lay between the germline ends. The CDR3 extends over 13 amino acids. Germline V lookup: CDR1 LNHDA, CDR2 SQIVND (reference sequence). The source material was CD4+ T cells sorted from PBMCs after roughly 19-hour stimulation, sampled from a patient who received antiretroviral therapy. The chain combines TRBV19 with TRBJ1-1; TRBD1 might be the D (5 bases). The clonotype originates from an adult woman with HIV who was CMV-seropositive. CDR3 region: CASSIDFDSEAFF. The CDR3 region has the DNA TGTGCCAGTAGTATAGACTTTGACAGCGAAGCTTTCTTT.